A single sample gave rise to the 7 T cell receptor beta chains below, sequenced in a study of blood T cells in healthy people across ages (dated by TCRdb to the mid-2010s). The receptor library was made with 5' RACE. The sequencer listed for this sample is Illumina HiSeq 2500. The second PCR ran for about 6 to 11 cycles and used a J-beta primer mix along with a sample-barcoded 5' primer. TCRdb reworked the public reads: Q25 trimming with fastp, MiXCR clone assembly, productive beta chains retained. Rows with a matching CDR3 protein are joined into one entry that keeps the most common DNA and genes. This sample lists roughly 1.5 million distinct CDR3 sequences; approximately 43% were detected once. In total, the top ten clones hold over 3.5% of the sample. Sequenced input: blood. All receptors come from a woman younger than 30 in good health.

CDR3 sequence: CASRFRNQPQHF. The CDR3 region has the DNA TGTGCCAGCAGGTTTCGCAATCAGCCCCAGCATTTT. The chain joins TRBV6-2 or TRBV6-3 to TRBJ1-5; D is unclear. Trimming removed 6 bases from V and 2 bases from J, with 5 bases in between. CDR1 and CDR2 from the germline V gene are MNHEY and SVGEGT. The CDR3 is 12 amino acids.

The V call is TRBV3-1, the J call TRBJ1-5, with D maybe TRBD1 (6 bases). The CDR3 has 16 amino acids. Per the germline V gene, CDR1 is LGHDT and CDR2 is YNNKEL (reference sequence). V lost 1 base and J 0 bases, leaving 10 bases between the germline ends. The CDR3, as DNA: TGTGCCAGCAGCCAAGGCACAGGGAATAGCAATCAGCCCCAGCATTTT. Translating it yields CASSQGTGNSNQPQHF.

This clonotype came up a few times. This chain connects TRBV18 to TRBJ2-3, with TRBD1 matching 7 bases. From germline, CDR1 is KGHSH and CDR2 LQKENI. This CDR3 has 15 residues. With V trimmed by 3 bases and J by 4 bases, 7 bases remained unmatched. CDR3 residues: CASSPLDRAPDTQYF. The DNA for the CDR3 is TGTGCCAGCTCACCGCTAGACAGGGCCCCAGATACGCAGTATTTT.

The chain uses TRBV24-1 and TRBJ2-1, with TRBD2 matching over 13 bases. The V and J ends lost 3 bases and 11 bases, in that order; junction bases with no gene match: 6. Germline assignment: CDR1 KGHDR and CDR2 SFDVKD. This CDR3 has 15 amino acids. CDR3 DNA sequence: TGTGCCACCAGTGATCACGGGACTAGCGGGACCCAGCAGTTCTTC. Protein: CATSDHGTSGTQQFF.

Turning to this clonotype: A read error may be the cause here, since a much bigger clone is one base away. V usage is TRBV27 and J usage is TRBJ2-7; a weak D match, TRBD1 (6 bases). The CDR3 loop spans 12 amino acids. The germline gives CDR1 MNHEY, CDR2 SMNVEV (reference sequence). For the CDR3, the DNA is TGTGCCAGCAGTATGAGGGGGTATGAGCGGTACTTC. Its protein product is CASSMRGYERYF.

The V gene is TRBV11-2, the J gene TRBJ1-2, with D perhaps TRBD1 (5 bases). The CDR3 extends over 15 amino acids. Germline V gives CDR1 SGHAT, CDR2 FQNNGV. The V end lost 4 bases, the J end lost 4 bases, and 16 bases lay between the germline ends. CDR3 sequence (DNA): TGTGCCAGCAGCTCGCCCCGGGGGAACCCCTATGGCTACACCTTC. Encoded protein: CASSSPRGNPYGYTF. Complete variable domain (other parts from reference TRBV11-2 and TRBJ1-2): EAGVAQSPRYKIIEKRQSVAFWCNPISGHATLYWYQQILGQGPKLLIQFQNNGVVDDSQLPKDRFSAERLKGVDSTLKIQPAKLEDSAVYLCASSSPRGNPYGYTFGSGTRLTVV.

This clonotype turned up a few times. The chain has TRBV6-6 and TRBJ1-5; D gene unclear. This CDR3 has 11 amino acids. V was cut by 5 bases and J by 8 bases, with 7 bases left in between. From germline, CDR1 is MNHNY and CDR2 SVGAGI (reference sequence). The CDR3 DNA reads TGTGCCAGCAGTACGAAGGAGCCCCAGCATTTT. Protein product: CASSTKEPQHF.